The clone carrying this T cell receptor beta chain showed up many times. Produced via immunoSEQ multiplex PCR; TCRdb's table is partial and in-frame only. Here the sample spans roughly 300,000 clones, 70% to 90% being singletons. Those who participated ranged in age from roughly 18 to 89 years and resided in under 25 US areas. Assignment of participants to cohorts was predicated upon participant-reported clinical history. This entry belongs to a study of blood T cell repertoires in COVID-19. After removal of 4 bases from V and 5 bases from J, the junction contained 7 bases not matched to a gene. The CDR3 sequence is 16 residues long. CDR1 SEHNR and CDR2 FQNEAQ come from the germline V gene (reference sequence).

The sample taken for sequencing was PBMCs or T cells enriched from blood (not recorded which). The receptor comes from a woman aged 40 to 49 with acute COVID-19. The chain is built from TRBV7-9 and TRBJ2-3, with 12 bases fitting TRBD2. For the CDR3, the DNA is TGTGCCAGCAGCTCAGGAGCTAGCGGGGGGGTAGATACGCAGTATTTT. Protein sequence: CASSSGASGGVDTQYF.